This note documents a single T cell receptor beta chain sequence. Its matching antigen is unknown. This record belongs to a study of T cells after yellow fever vaccination. Study findings and constraints: It was the secondary response that reached its peak faster, day 5 versus 15, but it was weaker.

The length of the CDR3 is 13 residues. V lost 5 bases and J 3 bases, leaving 14 bases between the germline ends. Germline V lookup: CDR1 DFQATT, CDR2 SNEGSKA (reference sequence). TCRdb passed the 5' RACE reads through MiXCR, listing each CDR3 protein once. The sample includes about 550,000 distinct CDR3 sequences, approximately 21% of them seen just once. The sequence derives from a man aged 25-45 years who received the YFV17D yellow fever vaccine. The material sequenced was PBMCs, taken 15 days after the yellow fever booster vaccination. The rearrangement uses TRBV20-1 and TRBJ2-7, with unresolved D. The CDR3 region is CSAPRNHHYEQYF. The CDR3 coding sequence is TGCAGTGCTCCCCGGAACCACCACTACGAGCAGTACTTC.